This T cell receptor (beta chain) was identified in a study of blood T cell repertoires in COVID-19. Study context: In each case, the material was cDNA or gDNA derived from T cells, B-cell-depleted T cells, or PBMCs.

This clone appeared once. Participant-given clinical history determined each cohort assignment. During the 2 weeks before they entered the study, exposed participants had met someone with a PCR-confirmed or clinician-diagnosed COVID-19 case. Original analysis: Estimation of nucleated cell counts was performed using reference gene primer amplification. Using immunoSEQ multiplex PCR, the repertoire was profiled, and TCRdb retains in-frame clones only, with some absent. Clonal size and the V and J genes are those of that table, whereas D and trimming came from the DNA. The sample records approximately 200,000 clones, 88% being singletons. CDR1 SQVTM and CDR2 ANQGSEA come from the germline V gene. The V gene end was trimmed by 7 bases and the J gene end by 6 bases; junction bases not matched to a gene: 12. This CDR3 is built from 15 residues.

The TCR originated in a woman under 40 who had been exposed to COVID-19. V usage is TRBV29-1 and J usage is TRBJ2-1; 10 nucleotides align to TRBD2. Sequences were obtained from PBMCs or T cells enriched from blood (not recorded which). CDR3 in amino acids: CSAPILAGVTNEQFF. The CDR3 DNA reads as TGCAGCGCCCCGATCCTAGCGGGAGTGACCAATGAGCAGTTCTTC.